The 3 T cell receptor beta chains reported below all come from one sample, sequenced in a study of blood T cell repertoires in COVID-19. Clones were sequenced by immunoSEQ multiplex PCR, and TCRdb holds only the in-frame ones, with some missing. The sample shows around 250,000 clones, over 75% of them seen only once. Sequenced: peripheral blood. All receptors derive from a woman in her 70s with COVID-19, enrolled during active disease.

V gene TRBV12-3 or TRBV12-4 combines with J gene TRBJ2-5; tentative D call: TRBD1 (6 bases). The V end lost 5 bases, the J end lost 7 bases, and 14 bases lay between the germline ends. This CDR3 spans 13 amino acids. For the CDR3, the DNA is TGTGCCAGCAGTAACCGACAGGCCGGGACCCAGTACTTC. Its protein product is CASSNRQAGTQYF.

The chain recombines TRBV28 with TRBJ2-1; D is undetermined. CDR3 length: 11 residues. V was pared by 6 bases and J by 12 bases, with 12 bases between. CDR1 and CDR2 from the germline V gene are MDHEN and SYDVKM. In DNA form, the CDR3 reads TGTGCCAGCAGCACGACCCGAGGGCAGTTCTTC. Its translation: CASSTTRGQFF.

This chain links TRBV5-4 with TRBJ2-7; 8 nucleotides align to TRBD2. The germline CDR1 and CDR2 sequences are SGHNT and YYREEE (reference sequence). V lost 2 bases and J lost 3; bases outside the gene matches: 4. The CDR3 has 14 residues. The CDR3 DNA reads TGTGCCAGCAGCTTCGGGCTAGCGGGCTACGAGCAGTACTTC. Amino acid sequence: CASSFGLAGYEQYF.